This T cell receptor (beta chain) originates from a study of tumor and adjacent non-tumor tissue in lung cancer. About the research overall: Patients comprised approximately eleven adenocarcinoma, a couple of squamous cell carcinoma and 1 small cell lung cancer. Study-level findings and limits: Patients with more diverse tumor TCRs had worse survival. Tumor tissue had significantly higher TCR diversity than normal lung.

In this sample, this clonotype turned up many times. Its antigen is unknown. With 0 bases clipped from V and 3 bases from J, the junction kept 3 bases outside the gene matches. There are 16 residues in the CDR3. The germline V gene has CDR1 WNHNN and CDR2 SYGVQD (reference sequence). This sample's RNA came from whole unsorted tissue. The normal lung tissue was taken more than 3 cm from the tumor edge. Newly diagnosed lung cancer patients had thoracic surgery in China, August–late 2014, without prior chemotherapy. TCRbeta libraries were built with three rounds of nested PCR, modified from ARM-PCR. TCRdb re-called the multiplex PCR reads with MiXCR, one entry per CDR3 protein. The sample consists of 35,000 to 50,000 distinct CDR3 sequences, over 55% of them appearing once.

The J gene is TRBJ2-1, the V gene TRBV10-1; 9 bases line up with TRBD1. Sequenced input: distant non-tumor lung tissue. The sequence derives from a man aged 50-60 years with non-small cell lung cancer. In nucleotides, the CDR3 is TGCGCCAGCAGTGAGTCCGGGGGACAGGGCTACAATGAGCAGTTCTTC. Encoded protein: CASSESGGQGYNEQFF.